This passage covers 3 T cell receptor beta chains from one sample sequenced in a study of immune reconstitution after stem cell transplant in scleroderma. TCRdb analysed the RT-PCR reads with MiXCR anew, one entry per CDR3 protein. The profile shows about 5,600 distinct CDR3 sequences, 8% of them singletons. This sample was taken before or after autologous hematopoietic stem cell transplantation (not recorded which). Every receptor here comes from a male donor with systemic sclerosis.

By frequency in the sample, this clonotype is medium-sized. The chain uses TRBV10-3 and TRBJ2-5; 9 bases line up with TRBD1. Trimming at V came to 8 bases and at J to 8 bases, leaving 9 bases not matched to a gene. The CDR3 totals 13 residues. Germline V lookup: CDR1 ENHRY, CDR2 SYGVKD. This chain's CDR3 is CAIAPGQGETQYF. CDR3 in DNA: TGTGCCATCGCCCCGGGACAGGGAGAAACCCAGTACTTC.

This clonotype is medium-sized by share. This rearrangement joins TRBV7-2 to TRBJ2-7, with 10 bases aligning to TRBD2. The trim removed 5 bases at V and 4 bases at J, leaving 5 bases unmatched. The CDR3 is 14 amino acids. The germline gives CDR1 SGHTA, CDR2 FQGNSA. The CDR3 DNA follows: TGTGCCAGCAGCCGGACTAGCGGAACATACGAGCAGTACTTC. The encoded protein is CASSRTSGTYEQYF.

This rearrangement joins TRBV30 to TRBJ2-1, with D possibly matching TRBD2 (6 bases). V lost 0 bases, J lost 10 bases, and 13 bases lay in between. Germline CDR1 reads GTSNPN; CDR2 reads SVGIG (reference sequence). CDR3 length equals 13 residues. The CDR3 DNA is TGTGCCTGGAGTGTCGGGGGATATGGGGAGCAGTTCTTC. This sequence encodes CAWSVGGYGEQFF.